This T cell receptor (beta chain) was profiled in a study of blood T cell repertoires in COVID-19. Original methodology: For nucleated cells, counts were estimated from reference gene primer amplification. Only in-frame clones appear in the TCRdb table, and some are missing; sequencing was by immunoSEQ multiplex PCR. V and J calls and clone size are given by that table; D and trimming were obtained from the DNA. The repertoire holds 400,000 to 450,000 clones, with approximately 91% as singletons. Trimming removed 1 base at V and 10 bases at J, with 7 bases between. The CDR3 is 11 residues long. Germline CDR1 is LNHDA and CDR2 is SQIVND (reference sequence).

This chain links TRBV19 with TRBJ1-2, with unresolved D. The sequence was collected from a woman aged 40 to 55 with COVID-19, enrolled during active disease. Source material: peripheral blood. This chain's CDR3 is CASSIGPLYTF. The CDR3 region has the DNA TGTGCCAGTAGTATAGGGCCTCTCTACACCTTC.